The 25 T cell receptor beta chains given below trace back to one sample, sequenced in a study of early T cells in non-severe SARS-CoV-2 infection. TCRdb redid the calling of the 5' RACE reads with MiXCR, one entry per CDR3 protein. Of approximately 34,000 distinct CDR3 sequences listed, roughly 5.7% are singletons. This material consisted of whole blood, taken at baseline. These receptors all stem from an adult who was a healthcare worker with PCR-confirmed SARS-CoV-2 infection or an uninfected control (not recorded which).

This clonotype was detected only a few times. The J gene is TRBJ2-5, the V gene TRBV24-1, with D possibly TRBD1 on 5 matching bases. The V and J ends lost 3 bases and 2 bases respectively, with 12 bases between them. This CDR3 is 15 amino acids long. Germline V lookup: CDR1 KGHDR, CDR2 SFDVKD. CDR3 sequence reads: CATSDRQRAQETQYF. The DNA for the CDR3 is TGTGCCACCAGTGATCGACAGAGAGCGCAAGAGACCCAGTACTTC.

In its sample, this clonotype was seen many times. This sequence joins TRBV7-9 and TRBJ1-1; TRBD1 matches at 9 bases. V was pared by 4 bases and J by 5 bases, with 8 bases of the junction left unmatched. Germline V gene lookup returns CDR1 SEHNR and CDR2 FQNEAQ (reference sequence). There are 15 residues in the CDR3. The CDR3 here is CASSSQQGARTEAFF. The DNA for the CDR3 is TGTGCCAGCAGCTCCCAACAGGGGGCTAGGACTGAAGCTTTCTTT. Full variable domain (missing parts from reference TRBV7-9 and TRBJ1-1): DTGVSQNPRHKITKRGQNVTFRCDPISEHNRLYWYRQTLGQGPEFLTYFQNEAQLEKSRLLSDRFSAERPKGSFSTLEIQRTEQGDSAMYLCASSSQQGARTEAFFGQGTRLTVV.

V and J are TRBV4-1 and TRBJ2-5; 7 nucleotides align to TRBD1. Unmatched junction bases numbered 19, after V lost 4 bases and J lost 2 bases. This CDR3 contains 19 residues. Germline lookup yields CDR1 MGHRA and CDR2 YSYEKL. The CDR3 region has the DNA TGCGCCAGCAGCCTCAAAAGGGGGCTACGGAGCGGTGAGCAAGAGACCCAGTACTTC. Protein sequence: CASSLKRGLRSGEQETQYF.

The chain is built from TRBV12-3 or TRBV12-4 and TRBJ2-4; no definite D call. The CDR3 runs 11 residues. Trimming took 3 bases from V and 8 from J, leaving 5 bases between them. The CDR3 sequence: CASSFGDIQYF. CDR3 in DNA: TGTGCCAGCAGTTTTGGTGACATTCAGTACTTC.

V is TRBV6-2 or TRBV6-3 and J is TRBJ1-5; 11 bases fit TRBD1. The ends lost 5 bases at V and 5 bases at J; junction bases unmatched: 5. The CDR3 totals 15 residues. Looked up from germline, CDR1 is MNHEY and CDR2 is SVGEGT. CDR3 in amino acids: CASSPRTGGYQPQHF. DNA of the CDR3: TGTGCCAGCAGTCCGAGGACAGGGGGCTATCAGCCCCAGCATTTT.

The sample holds a few counts of this clonotype. The V and J genes are TRBV11-2 and TRBJ2-1; 10 bases match TRBD2. Germline V gives CDR1 SGHAT, CDR2 FQNNGV. The ends lost 6 bases at V and 6 bases at J; junction bases unmatched: 8. This CDR3 contains 15 residues. In DNA, the CDR3 is TGTGCCAGCAGGTTTCTAGCGGGAGTCTTCAATGAGCAGTTCTTC. Amino acids: CASRFLAGVFNEQFF. Together with reference TRBV11-2 and TRBJ2-1, the CDR3 gives the full variable domain: EAGVAQSPRYKIIEKRQSVAFWCNPISGHATLYWYQQILGQGPKLLIQFQNNGVVDDSQLPKDRFSAERLKGVDSTLKIQPAKLEDSAVYLCASRFLAGVFNEQFFGPGTRLTVL.

There are many counts of this clonotype. The J gene is TRBJ1-3, the V gene TRBV7-2; TRBD1 matches at 8 bases. The CDR3 covers 14 residues. Per germline, CDR1 SGHTA and CDR2 FQGNSA. V gave up 2 bases and J gave up 7 bases; unmatched junction bases: 4. The CDR3 region has the DNA TGTGCCAGCAGCTTACCCGGGACAGGCAACACCATATATTTT. Translated, it gives CASSLPGTGNTIYF.

Many counts were recorded for this clonotype. The CDR3 protein is CATSLASYEQYF. CDR3 in DNA: TGTGCCACCAGCTTGGCCTCCTACGAGCAGTACTTC. The V gene is TRBV15, the J gene TRBJ2-7; no definite D call. CDR3 length: 12 amino acids. Germline CDR1 reads LNHNV; CDR2 reads YYDKDF (reference sequence). V lost 5 bases to trimming and J lost 0 bases, with 5 bases between them.

This clonotype came up many times. The chain is built from TRBV11-2 and TRBJ2-1; 13 bases line up with TRBD2. In germline, CDR1 is SGHAT, CDR2 FQNNGV. The CDR3 length is 15 residues. Germline trimming cut 5 bases from V and 7 bases from J; bases unmatched to any gene: 5. CDR3 sequence: CASSQTSGRSNEQFF. In nucleotides, the CDR3 is TGTGCCAGCAGCCAGACTAGCGGGAGGTCTAATGAGCAGTTCTTC.

This clonotype was seen repeatedly, ten times or more. The rearrangement joins TRBV7-9 to TRBJ2-1; D could derive from TRBD1 or TRBD2 (5 bases each). Trimming removed 5 bases from V and 10 bases from J, with 18 bases in between. The CDR3 length is 14 residues. CDR1 is SEHNR and CDR2 is FQNEAQ in the germline V gene (reference sequence). This CDR3 is CASSLRDGRSEQFF. The CDR3 region has the DNA TGTGCCAGCAGCCTCCGGGACGGTCGTTCGGAGCAGTTCTTC.

At least ten counts were recorded for this clonotype. The chain uses TRBV28 and TRBJ2-5; 7 positions match TRBD1. The trim removed 6 bases at V and 7 bases at J, leaving 11 bases unmatched. Germline V gives CDR1 MDHEN, CDR2 SYDVKM. CDR3 size: 14 residues. The CDR3 spells CASSQDRRRWTQYF. DNA of the CDR3: TGTGCCAGCAGCCAGGACAGGCGCCGATGGACCCAGTACTTC.

The chain is built from TRBV5-1 and TRBJ2-1; maybe TRBD2 (6 bases). V lost 5 bases and J 6 bases, leaving 15 bases between the germline ends. CDR1 and CDR2 (germline): SGHRS, YFSETQ. This CDR3 has 14 residues. The CDR3 region is CASRRESRSNEQFF. The CDR3, as DNA: TGCGCCAGCAGACGGGAGTCGCGGAGCAATGAGCAGTTCTTC.

There are many counts of this clonotype. V usage is TRBV30 and J usage is TRBJ1-5; unclear D gene. V dropped 0 bases and J dropped 5 bases, with 8 bases sitting between them. CDR3 length: 13 residues. Looked up from germline, CDR1 is GTSNPN and CDR2 is SVGIG (reference sequence). CDR3: CAWSVDKDQPQHF. CDR3 in DNA: TGTGCCTGGAGTGTGGATAAGGATCAGCCCCAGCATTTT.

This clonotype appeared a few times. The chain couples TRBV7-6 to TRBJ2-2; 7 bases line up with TRBD1. The junction had 1 base not matched to a gene; V was cut back by 4 bases and J by 8 bases. The CDR3 contains 12 residues. Germline CDR1 SGHVS, CDR2 FNYEAQ. DNA of the CDR3: TGTGCCAGCAGCTGGGACAGAGGGGAGCTGTTTTTT. Translating it yields CASSWDRGELFF.

This clonotype was counted ten times or more. This chain links TRBV11-2 with TRBJ2-1; weak D call: TRBD1 (7 bases). Germline CDR1 reads SGHAT; CDR2 reads FQNNGV. Trimming stripped 5 bases from V and 1 base from J, with 18 bases between. The CDR3 has 17 residues. DNA for the CDR3: TGTGCCAGCAGCGTCCCCCAGGGGGACTTTTCCTACAATGAGCAGTTCTTC. Its protein product is CASSVPQGDFSYNEQFF.

The chain recombines TRBV27 with TRBJ2-6; no definite D call. V was trimmed by 2 bases and J by 2 bases, leaving 7 bases between them. CDR1 MNHEY and CDR2 SMNVEV come from the germline V gene (reference sequence). The CDR3 totals 15 residues. The CDR3 region is CASSLTGAGANVLTF. The CDR3 DNA reads TGTGCCAGCAGTTTAACGGGCGCTGGGGCCAACGTCCTGACTTTC.

This clonotype was seen more than once but under ten times. The chain couples TRBV12-3 or TRBV12-4 to TRBJ1-2; the match to TRBD1 covers 7 bases. The V gene end was trimmed by 7 bases and the J gene end by 0 bases; junction bases not matched to a gene: 5. This CDR3 has 14 amino acids. In nucleotides, the CDR3 is TGTGCCAGCATCAACAGGGGAGCTAACTATGGCTACACCTTC. Its translation: CASINRGANYGYTF.

In this sample, this clonotype turned up a few times. V usage is TRBV27 and J usage is TRBJ1-2; the D gene is possibly TRBD1 (6 bases). Trimming pared 5 bases from V and 4 bases from J, leaving 14 bases between. CDR3 length: 14 residues. Germline loops: CDR1 MNHEY, CDR2 SMNVEV (reference sequence). CDR3 in DNA: TGTGCCAGCAGTGCGGACAGAAGGCCCTATGGCTACACCTTC. Protein: CASSADRRPYGYTF.

Many counts were recorded for this clonotype. The chain joins TRBV12-3 or TRBV12-4 to TRBJ2-3, with TRBD2 as a possible D gene (6 bases). This CDR3 has 14 amino acids. V lost 7 bases to trimming and J lost 1 base, with 12 bases between them. The CDR3 DNA sequence: TGTGCCAGCAACCCGGGACTTCGCACAGATACGCAGTATTTT. It is translated as CASNPGLRTDTQYF.

The gene calls are TRBV13 and TRBJ2-4, with D possibly TRBD1 on 6 matching bases. The V end was cut by 4 bases, the J end by 0 bases, with 16 bases between. Germline CDR1 and CDR2: PRHDT and FYEKMQ (reference sequence). There are 17 residues in the CDR3. The CDR3 here is CASSSTGKYLAKNIQYF. CDR3 DNA sequence: TGTGCCAGCAGCTCTACAGGGAAATATTTAGCCAAAAACATTCAGTACTTC.

The V gene is TRBV12-3 or TRBV12-4, the J gene TRBJ2-7; 10 bases agree with TRBD1. The V segment lost 5 bases and the J segment 3 bases; nucleotides outside the gene matches: 7. This CDR3 is built from 15 residues. CDR3 DNA: TGTGCCAGCAGTGGGGGACAGGGGAGTCGCTACGAGCAGTACGTC. Amino acids: CASSGGQGSRYEQYV.

Ten or more counts support this clonotype. The chain joins TRBV27 to TRBJ1-3; D is unresolved. Trimming left V 7 bases short and J 0 bases short, with 16 bases between. CDR1 is MNHEY and CDR2 is SMNVEV in the germline V gene (reference sequence). This CDR3 has 16 amino acids. As DNA, the CDR3 is TGTGCCAGCACCTTGAACTGGCATCCCTCTGGAAACACCATATATTTT. Residues: CASTLNWHPSGNTIYF.

This clonotype came up many times. The chain is built from TRBV28 and TRBJ2-1; 7 nucleotides line up with TRBD2. Germline V gene lookup returns CDR1 MDHEN and CDR2 SYDVKM. The CDR3 sequence is 16 residues long. V trimming: 6 bases; J trimming: 1 base; junction bases outside the gene matches: 9. The chain's CDR3 is CASRASGFPSYNEQFF. Here the CDR3 DNA reads TGTGCCAGCAGGGCTAGCGGATTCCCTTCCTACAATGAGCAGTTCTTC.

This clonotype was seen a handful of times. The chain uses TRBV18 and TRBJ2-3, with D perhaps matching TRBD2 (6 bases). Germline CDR1 and CDR2: KGHSH and LQKENI. Trimming cost V 2 bases and J 2 bases, with 8 bases left between them. The CDR3 sequence is 14 residues long. CDR3 residues: CASSPAGTTDTQYF. The CDR3 DNA sequence: TGTGCCAGCTCACCAGCGGGGACCACAGATACGCAGTATTTT. Full variable domain (rest looked up from reference TRBV18 and TRBJ2-3): NAGVMQNPRHLVRRRGQEARLRCSPMKGHSHVYWYRQLPEEGLKFMVYLQKENIIDESGMPKERFSAEFPKEGPSILRIQQVVRGDSAAYFCASSPAGTTDTQYFGPGTRLTVL.

This clonotype was seen a handful of times. The chain combines TRBV6-5 with TRBJ1-2, with TRBD1 matching 8 bases. The CDR3 is made up of 14 amino acids. From germline, CDR1 is MNHEY and CDR2 SVGAGI. V trimming: 2 bases; J trimming: 4 bases; junction bases outside the gene matches: 3. CDR3 sequence reads: CASSYPGTGYGYTF. As DNA, the CDR3 is TGTGCCAGCAGTTACCCGGGGACAGGCTATGGCTACACCTTC.